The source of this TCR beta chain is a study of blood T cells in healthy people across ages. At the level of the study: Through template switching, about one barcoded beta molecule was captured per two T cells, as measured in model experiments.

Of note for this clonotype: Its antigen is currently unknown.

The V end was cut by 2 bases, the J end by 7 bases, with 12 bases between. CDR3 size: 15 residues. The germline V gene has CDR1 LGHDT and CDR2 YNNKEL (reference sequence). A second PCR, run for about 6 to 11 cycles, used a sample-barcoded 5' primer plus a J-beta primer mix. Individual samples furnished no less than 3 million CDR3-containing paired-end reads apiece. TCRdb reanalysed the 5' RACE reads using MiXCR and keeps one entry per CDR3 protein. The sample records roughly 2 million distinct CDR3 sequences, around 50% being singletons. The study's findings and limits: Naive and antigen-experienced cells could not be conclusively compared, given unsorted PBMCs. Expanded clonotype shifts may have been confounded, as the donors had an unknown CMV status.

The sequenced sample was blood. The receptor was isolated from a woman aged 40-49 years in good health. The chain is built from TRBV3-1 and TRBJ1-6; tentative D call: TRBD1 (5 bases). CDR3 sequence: CASSQRGMVNSPLHF. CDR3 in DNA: TGTGCCAGCAGCCAAAGGGGAATGGTAAATTCACCCCTCCACTTT.